This T cell receptor beta chain was found in a study of T cell repertoires in cytomegalovirus infection. Study conclusions and caveats: Pooled public TCR beta family frequency picked out CMV carriers with the relevant HLA.

A few counts support this clonotype. The target antigen is unknown. TCRdb re-called the reads through MiXCR, storing one row per CDR3 protein. The sample carries around 740,000 distinct CDR3 sequences, 35% to 45% recorded once. Source material: PBMCs. This sequence was found in a human donor in good health (CMV status not recorded). Some clones in this sample may be carry-over from other donors' samples.

For the CDR3, the DNA is TGCAGTGTCTCCGCCGTCGGCAGAGGAAACTATGGCTACACCTTC. The encoded protein is CSVSAVGRGNYGYTF. The rearrangement joins TRBV20-1 to TRBJ1-2; no definite D call. The CDR3 totals 15 residues. Germline V gene sequence: CDR1 DFQATT, CDR2 SNEGSKA (reference sequence). V was cut by 7 bases and J by 2 bases, with 20 bases left in between.